This entry lists 28 T cell receptor beta chains sequenced from one sample in a study of blood T cell repertoires in COVID-19. The table came from immunoSEQ multiplex PCR; TCRdb's copy has only in-frame clones and leaves some out. The repertoire holds a few hundred thousand clones, roughly four fifths seen once, with 1.9% in the top ten. The sequencing sample was made of peripheral blood. The receptors originated from a young man who had recovered from COVID-19.

V and J are TRBV7-9 and TRBJ2-2; TRBD2 matches at 13 bases. Germline values: CDR1 SEHNR, CDR2 FQNEAQ (reference sequence). Trimming cost V 5 bases and J 4 bases; bases outside gene matches: 7. CDR3 length: 17 residues. CDR3 loop: CASSPGTSGVGTGELFF. The CDR3 coding sequence is TGTGCCAGCAGCCCCGGGACTAGCGGGGTCGGCACCGGGGAGCTGTTTTTT.

The chain has TRBV7-9 and TRBJ1-2; tentative D call: TRBD1 (6 bases). Germline V gene sequence: CDR1 SEHNR, CDR2 FQNEAQ (reference sequence). Trimming pared 5 bases from V and 2 bases from J, leaving 9 bases between. This CDR3 region has 13 residues. The CDR3 protein is CASSDRRNYGYTF. The CDR3 region has the DNA TGTGCCAGCAGCGACAGGAGAAACTATGGCTACACCTTC. Variable domain in full (rest from reference TRBV7-9 and TRBJ1-2): DTGVSQNPRHKITKRGQNVTFRCDPISEHNRLYWYRQTLGQGPEFLTYFQNEAQLEKSRLLSDRFSAERPKGSFSTLEIQRTEQGDSAMYLCASSDRRNYGYTFGSGTRLTVV.

V gene TRBV28 combines with J gene TRBJ2-2; 8 nucleotides agree with TRBD1. With 8 bases clipped from V and 5 bases from J, the junction kept 16 bases outside the gene matches. Germline V gives CDR1 MDHEN, CDR2 SYDVKM. The CDR3 sequence is 17 residues long. CDR3 sequence: CASHHRGRGRRTGELFF. In nucleotides, the CDR3 is TGTGCCAGCCACCATCGGGGCAGGGGGCGCAGGACCGGGGAGCTGTTTTTT.

This chain joins TRBV6-4 and TRBJ2-3; 7 bases match TRBD1. CDR3 length equals 14 residues. Per the germline V gene, CDR1 is MRHNA and CDR2 is SNTAGT. Trimming removed 3 bases from V and 0 bases from J; junction bases left unmatched: 0. The CDR3 loop is CASSETGSTDTQYF. The CDR3 DNA sequence: TGTGCCAGCAGTGAGACAGGGAGCACAGATACGCAGTATTTT.

The V and J genes are TRBV5-4 and TRBJ2-5, with a tentative D call TRBD1 (5 bases). V lost 6 bases, J lost 5 bases, and 17 bases lay in between. Germline loops: CDR1 SGHNT, CDR2 YYREEE (reference sequence). The CDR3 totals 14 residues. The CDR3 DNA follows: TGTGCCAGCACCACGACAGAGCAGTTGGAGACCCAGTACTTC. Encoded protein: CASTTTEQLETQYF.

This clone was observed a few times. The gene calls are TRBV4-1 and TRBJ1-1; no reliable D call. V gave up 3 bases and J gave up 5 bases, with 16 bases separating them. The V gene's germline CDR1 is MGHRA and CDR2 YSYEKL. CDR3 length: 15 amino acids. The CDR3, as DNA: TGCGCCAGCAGCCACCCGCGGGGAGCGAGGACTGAAGCTTTCTTT. Encoded protein: CASSHPRGARTEAFF.

The chain uses TRBV7-9 and TRBJ1-1; D is perhaps TRBD1 (5 bases). Trimming shortened V by 5 bases and J by 5 bases, and 15 bases separated the two germline ends. CDR3 length equals 14 residues. Germline V gene data show CDR1 as SEHNR and CDR2 as FQNEAQ (reference sequence). The CDR3 protein is CASSALGGVTEAFF. The CDR3 DNA reads as TGTGCCAGCAGCGCCCTCGGGGGGGTGACTGAAGCTTTCTTT.

The rearrangement links TRBV13 to TRBJ1-6; TRBD1 might be the D (5 bases). The CDR3 spans 17 residues. The germline V gene encodes CDR1 PRHDT and CDR2 FYEKMQ (reference sequence). Between the trimmed V and J ends, which lost 3 bases and 9 bases, there was a span of 21 bases. The CDR3 region has the DNA TGTGCCAGCAGCTTTAGTACGGGGGGAATTGGCGGTTCACCCCTCCACTTT. Protein product: CASSFSTGGIGGSPLHF.

This clone was picked up a small number of times. The chain uses TRBV4-1 and TRBJ1-6; TRBD1 matches at 9 bases. In germline, CDR1 is MGHRA, CDR2 YSYEKL. This CDR3 is built from 14 residues. The V segment lost 6 bases and the J segment 14 bases; nucleotides outside the gene matches: 11. The CDR3 spells CASSTPGQGLSLHF. The CDR3 DNA is TGCGCCAGCAGTACCCCGGGACAGGGACTATCCCTCCACTTT.

In this sample, this clone turned up once. This sequence joins TRBV13 and TRBJ1-2, with D tentatively TRBD1 (5 bases). V was cut by 1 base and J by 1 base, with 13 bases left in between. There are 16 residues in the CDR3. Germline CDR1 is PRHDT and CDR2 is FYEKMQ (reference sequence). The chain's CDR3 is CASSLVSLQGNYGYTF. CDR3 nucleotides: TGTGCCAGCAGCTTAGTTTCATTGCAGGGTAACTATGGCTACACCTTC.

The chain joins TRBV18 to TRBJ2-7; no clear D. Trimming shortened V by 4 bases and J by 5 bases, and 12 bases separated the two germline ends. The CDR3 contains 13 residues. In germline, CDR1 is KGHSH, CDR2 LQKENI. The CDR3: CASSLGGRDEQYF. The DNA for the CDR3 is TGTGCCAGCTCACTCGGCGGCCGGGACGAGCAGTACTTC.

This chain links TRBV5-6 with TRBJ1-1, with 8 bases matching TRBD1. Germline assignment: CDR1 SGHDT and CDR2 YYEEEE. V was clipped by 0 bases and J by 1 base; unmatched bases: 5. The CDR3 consists of 16 residues. CDR3 bases: TGTGCCAGCAGCTTGGCCCCCGGGACAGGGAACACTGAAGCTTTCTTT. Its protein product is CASSLAPGTGNTEAFF.

This rearrangement joins TRBV5-1 to TRBJ2-5, with D tentatively TRBD2 (5 bases). CDR1 SGHRS and CDR2 YFSETQ come from the germline V gene. The CDR3 sequence is 15 residues long. Trimming took off 6 bases at V and 0 bases at J, with 15 bases between the two ends. CDR3 DNA sequence: TGCGCCAGCATGGAAGGTTCGGGGTACCAAGAGACCCAGTACTTC. As protein: CASMEGSGYQETQYF.

The chain uses TRBV6-5 and TRBJ2-7, with 8 bases lining up with TRBD1. This CDR3 is built from 15 residues. Germline CDR1 is MNHEY and CDR2 is SVGAGI. Losses at the gene ends were 6 bases for V and 2 bases for J; bases not matched to a gene: 9. The CDR3 loop reads CASRPAGGLAYEQYF. CDR3 DNA: TGTGCCAGCAGGCCCGCAGGGGGCTTGGCCTACGAGCAGTACTTC.

This clone appeared a single time. The V gene is TRBV5-6, the J gene TRBJ2-2, with 7 bases aligning to TRBD1. CDR3 length: 15 amino acids. Germline V lookup: CDR1 SGHDT, CDR2 YYEEEE. The V segment lost 4 bases and the J segment 5 bases; nucleotides outside the gene matches: 8. The CDR3 DNA sequence: TGTGCCAGCAGCCCGACAGGGTATAGGACCGGGGAGCTGTTTTTT. Amino acid sequence: CASSPTGYRTGELFF.

This chain connects TRBV3-1 (or the pseudogene TRBV3-2) to TRBJ1-3; D is possibly TRBD1 (6 bases). The V end was cut by 5 bases, the J end by 0 bases, with 17 bases between. The CDR3 extends over 17 amino acids. The germline CDR1 and CDR2 sequences are LGHDT and YNNKEL (reference sequence). This CDR3 is CASSSPGTRSSGNTIYF. In nucleotides, the CDR3 is TGTGCCAGCAGCTCTCCCGGGACACGAAGCTCTGGAAACACCATATATTTT.

This rearrangement joins TRBV7-2 to TRBJ1-4; 9 bases agree with TRBD1. J was trimmed by 8 bases and V by 0 bases; bases with no gene match: 7. Looked up from germline, CDR1 is SGHTA and CDR2 is FQGNSA. The CDR3 has 16 residues. The CDR3 reads CASSLAAGQGGEKLFF. In nucleotides, the CDR3 is TGTGCCAGCAGCTTAGCAGCGGGACAGGGCGGCGAAAAACTGTTTTTT.

The V gene is TRBV5-1, the J gene TRBJ1-2; D may be TRBD1 (6 bases). Per germline, CDR1 SGHRS and CDR2 YFSETQ. V lost 4 bases and J lost 2, with 12 bases in between. The CDR3 is made up of 14 amino acids. DNA for the CDR3: TGCGCCAGCAGCCGAACTCAGGGGAACTATGGCTACACCTTC. It encodes CASSRTQGNYGYTF.

This clone has more than one count but fewer than ten. V gene TRBV5-4 combines with J gene TRBJ2-1; D not resolved. This CDR3 contains 16 residues. The V gene's germline CDR1 is SGHNT and CDR2 YYREEE (reference sequence). Trimming took 4 bases from V and 0 from J, leaving 14 bases between them. In nucleotides, the CDR3 is TGTGCCAGCAGCCCCTTGGAGAAAAGCTCCTACAATGAGCAGTTCTTC. Residues: CASSPLEKSSYNEQFF.

The CDR3 here is CATSREGTASYEQYF. The CDR3 bases are TGTGCCACCAGCAGAGAGGGGACAGCCTCCTACGAGCAGTACTTC. The rearrangement links TRBV15 to TRBJ2-7; 7 bases match TRBD1. After removal of 0 bases from V and 0 bases from J, the junction contained 2 bases not matched to a gene. In germline, CDR1 is LNHNV, CDR2 YYDKDF (reference sequence). The CDR3 consists of 15 residues.

The genes are TRBV6-5 and TRBJ2-7, with a possible D match to TRBD1 (6 bases). The CDR3 spans 13 residues. Germline V gives CDR1 MNHEY, CDR2 SVGAGI. Trimming took 10 bases from V and 2 from J, leaving 15 bases between them. The CDR3 DNA is TGTGCCACTGCCCAGGGGAATCCCTACGAGCAGTACTTC. This translates into CATAQGNPYEQYF.

This rearrangement joins TRBV5-4 to TRBJ2-3; possible D gene TRBD1, 6 bases. This CDR3 region has 16 residues. Looked up from germline, CDR1 is SGHNT and CDR2 is YYREEE (reference sequence). The germline V and J ends were trimmed by 0 bases and 0 bases, with 11 bases remaining between them. CDR3 amino acids: CASSLGVGGSTDTQYF. In DNA, the CDR3 is TGTGCCAGCAGCTTGGGTGTAGGGGGAAGCACAGATACGCAGTATTTT.

This clone was detected only a few times. The chain is built from TRBV6-2 or TRBV6-3 and TRBJ1-4; D is unresolved. This CDR3 region has 13 residues. V was trimmed by 4 bases and J by 3 bases, leaving 6 bases between them. CDR1 and CDR2 from the germline V gene are MNHEY and SVGEGT. CDR3 sequence: CASSSTANEKLFF. Written as DNA, the CDR3 is TGTGCCAGCAGTTCTACAGCTAATGAAAAACTGTTTTTT.

The chain has TRBV4-1 and TRBJ2-5; tentatively, D is TRBD2 (5 bases). Germline V gene data show CDR1 as MGHRA and CDR2 as YSYEKL. The CDR3 spans 15 residues. V dropped 0 bases and J dropped 4 bases, with 12 bases sitting between them. CDR3 DNA sequence: TGCGCCAGCAGCCAAGATCTGGGCGCGGGAGAGACCCAGTACTTC. As protein: CASSQDLGAGETQYF.

V usage is TRBV7-6 and J usage is TRBJ2-3; 11 nucleotides align to TRBD2. The CDR3 is 16 residues long. V lost 5 bases to trimming and J lost 1 base; unmatched junction nucleotides: 5. Germline CDR1 SGHVS, CDR2 FNYEAQ. CDR3 loop: CASSRGTSGRTDTQYF. CDR3 DNA: TGTGCCAGCAGCCGGGGGACTAGCGGTCGCACAGATACGCAGTATTTT.

V gene TRBV29-1 combines with J gene TRBJ2-5, with 14 bases that match TRBD2. The junction had 7 bases not matched to a gene; V was cut back by 6 bases and J by 7 bases. The CDR3 contains 14 residues. Germline CDR1 and CDR2: SQVTM and ANQGSEA. The CDR3 sequence is CSVQTSGGAGTQYF. CDR3 nucleotides: TGCAGCGTGCAGACTAGCGGGGGGGCCGGGACCCAGTACTTC. The full variable domain, rest sourced from reference TRBV29-1 and TRBJ2-5, is SAVISQKPSRDICQRGTSLTIQCQVDSQVTMMFWYRQQPGQSLTLIATANQGSEATYESGFVIDKFPISRPNLTFSTLTVSNMSPEDSSIYLCSVQTSGGAGTQYFGPGTRLLVL.

The chain combines TRBV7-3 with TRBJ2-2, with D perhaps TRBD1 (6 bases). The CDR3 has 13 residues. Germline loops: CDR1 SGHTA, CDR2 FQGTGA. The V gene lost 5 bases and the J gene lost 7 bases, with 11 bases spanning the gap. The CDR3 is CASSGTPSGELFF. CDR3 in DNA: TGTGCCAGCAGCGGGACACCGAGCGGGGAGCTGTTTTTT.

DNA for the CDR3: TGTGCCAGCAGTGATCTTGGGACTAGCTCCTACGAGCAGTACTTC. Residues: CASSDLGTSSYEQYF. The chain has TRBV2 and TRBJ2-7; 8 nucleotides line up with TRBD2. Germline lookup yields CDR1 SNHLY and CDR2 FYNNEI. The J segment lost 0 bases and the V segment lost 3 bases, leaving 4 bases of the junction unmatched. The CDR3 totals 15 residues.